These T cell receptor beta chains were read from a single sample in a study of blood T cells in healthy people across ages. TCRdb fed the 5' RACE reads into MiXCR, producing one record per CDR3 protein. The table includes approximately 2,000,000 distinct CDR3 sequences, 35% to 50% detected once. Specimen: blood. The receptors here all came from a human donor in good health. Both conserved end residues are part of each CDR3.

>TRBV20-1|TRBJ1-5
CSASDRPNQPQHF
>TRBV29-1|TRBJ1-5
CSVGTGPDQPQHF
>TRBV20-1|TRBJ2-7
CSAHLAGGEQYF
>TRBV7-9|TRBJ2-7
CASSSWDRADYEQYF
>TRBV7-8|TRBJ2-7
CASSLELGWDSSYEQYF
>TRBV14|TRBJ1-2
CASSHGRDGYTF
>TRBV25-1|TRBJ1-1
CASRQGSVTEAFF
>TRBV6-6|TRBJ2-7
CAGRRTGVHEQYF
>TRBV29-1|.
CSVGPNYEQYF
>TRBV12-3/TRBV12-4|TRBJ1-5
CASSPGTGLSNQPQHF
>TRBV7-9|TRBJ2-3
CASSFSLSTQYF
>TRBV7-9|TRBJ2-1
CASSPPGQGVNEQFF
>TRBV6-1|TRBJ2-3
CASIMTGMLTDTQYF
>TRBV12-3/TRBV12-4|TRBJ2-1
CASSSRLAGSYNEQFF
>TRBV4-2|TRBJ2-6
CASSEYTDRANGANVLTF
>TRBV7-2|TRBJ2-1
CASKIDRDSYNEQFF
>TRBV3-1|TRBJ2-7
CASSQWQGTSYEQYF
>TRBV7-2|TRBJ2-1
CASSLAQGARGEQFF
>TRBV6-1|TRBJ2-7
CASSEGAWETYEQYF
>TRBV4-2|TRBJ1-1
CASTPRSGLHGEAFF